The 25 T cell receptor beta chains below come from one sample, sequenced in a study of T-cell memory formation after mild COVID-19. Via MiXCR, TCRdb re-called the 5' RACE reads, giving one row per CDR3 protein. This repertoire shows 300,000 to 400,000 distinct CDR3 sequences, about 15% found once; its top ten account for 20% to 25%. What was sequenced was PBMCs or a T cell subset sorted from them (not recorded which). The receptors were gathered from a man aged 18 to 30 who had mild COVID-19 (a few samples of this study predate the infection). Cell type and time point are not known.

The chain employs TRBV12-3 or TRBV12-4 and TRBJ2-7; D gene unclear. The V gene lost 4 bases and the J gene lost 4 bases, with 14 bases spanning the gap. This CDR3 spans 14 amino acids. The CDR3 coding sequence is TGTGCCAGCAGTTCTCTCCTACTGCTTTACGAGCAGTACTTC. Translation gives CASSSLLLLYEQYF.

The V call is TRBV20-1, the J call TRBJ2-2, with no clear D. CDR3 length: 15 residues. Per germline, CDR1 DFQATT and CDR2 SNEGSKA (reference sequence). V gave up 5 bases and J gave up 3 bases, with 16 bases separating them. The CDR3 loop reads CSAGRRATHTGELFF. CDR3 bases: TGCAGTGCTGGGCGTAGGGCTACACACACCGGGGAGCTGTTTTTT.

The chain uses TRBV28 and TRBJ2-7; D perhaps matches TRBD1 (6 bases). Trimming removed 2 bases at V and 2 bases at J, with 10 bases between. Germline-derived CDR1 and CDR2 are MDHEN and SYDVKM. CDR3 length: 14 amino acids. The CDR3 here is CASSLAGAPYEQYV. The CDR3 DNA reads TGTGCCAGCAGTTTAGCAGGGGCCCCCTACGAGCAGTACGTC.

The chain has TRBV25-1 and TRBJ2-1, with 8 bases matching TRBD1. Germline V CDR1 and CDR2: MGHDK, SYGVNS. The CDR3 is 14 residues long. V shed 2 bases, J shed 9 bases, and the junction held 6 bases outside the gene matches. CDR3 loop: CASSETRDRPEQFF. CDR3 in DNA: TGTGCCAGCAGTGAAACCCGGGACAGGCCTGAGCAGTTCTTC.

This chain joins TRBV12-3 or TRBV12-4 and TRBJ2-1, with D unclear. The CDR3 consists of 12 residues. V was clipped by 2 bases and J by 4 bases, with 3 bases between them. The CDR3 nucleotides read TGTGCCAGCAGTTTAAAGTACAATGAGCAGTTCTTC. It encodes CASSLKYNEQFF.

The chain is built from TRBV25-1 and TRBJ1-1; D not resolved. V gave up 8 bases and J gave up 0 bases, with 10 bases separating them. The CDR3 extends over 13 amino acids. Germline V gene lookup returns CDR1 MGHDK and CDR2 SYGVNS. CDR3 sequence: CASRLGMNTEAFF. The CDR3, as DNA: TGTGCCAGCCGGTTGGGCATGAACACTGAAGCTTTCTTT.

The rearrangement joins TRBV7-9 to TRBJ2-3; D is possibly TRBD1 (5 bases). The CDR3 sequence is 13 residues long. Germline V CDR1 and CDR2: SEHNR, FQNEAQ (reference sequence). Trimming took off 6 bases at V and 5 bases at J, with 12 bases between the two ends. The CDR3 sequence: CASRGWGLDTQYF. The CDR3 region has the DNA TGTGCCAGCAGGGGGTGGGGCCTAGATACGCAGTATTTT.

This clonotype was counted at least ten times. The chain recombines TRBV20-1 with TRBJ1-5, with D perhaps TRBD1 (5 bases). CDR1 and CDR2 (germline): DFQATT, SNEGSKA (reference sequence). The CDR3 contains 13 residues. V shed 5 bases and J shed 5 bases, with 13 bases lying between them. CDR3 sequence reads: CSAHLGGDQPQHF. The CDR3 DNA sequence: TGCAGTGCTCACCTGGGAGGGGATCAGCCCCAGCATTTT.

This clonotype appeared many times. V is TRBV2 and J is TRBJ1-1, with D uncertain. This CDR3 comprises 14 residues. Germline-derived CDR1 and CDR2 are SNHLY and FYNNEI. Trimming removed 4 bases from V and 1 base from J, with 10 bases in between. CDR3 in amino acids: CASSGAYQNTEAFF. DNA for the CDR3: TGTGCCAGCAGTGGGGCATATCAGAACACTGAAGCTTTCTTT.

V usage is TRBV6-5 and J usage is TRBJ2-5; D may be TRBD1 (6 bases). Trimming removed 8 bases at V and 9 bases at J, with 22 bases between. The CDR3 extends over 14 amino acids. Germline CDR1 reads MNHEY; CDR2 reads SVGAGI. For the CDR3, the DNA is TGTGCCAGCCAGACTGCCAGGGGATTTCAGTCCCAGTACTTC. Protein sequence: CASQTARGFQSQYF.

This clonotype was counted many times. The chain recombines TRBV7-8 with TRBJ2-3; possibly TRBD2 for D (7 bases). Trimming removed 7 bases at V and 1 base at J, with 9 bases between. The CDR3 runs 13 residues. The germline V gene encodes CDR1 SGHVS and CDR2 FQNEAQ. This CDR3 is CASNGGRTDTQYF. The CDR3 coding sequence is TGTGCCAGCAACGGGGGGCGCACAGATACGCAGTATTTT.

This clonotype has more than one count but fewer than ten. J is TRBJ1-5 and V is TRBV6-1; a possible D gene is TRBD1 (5 bases). V was trimmed by 2 bases and J by 5 bases, leaving 13 bases between them. The CDR3 spans 15 residues. Germline CDR1 reads MNHNS; CDR2 reads SASEGT. CDR3 sequence: CASSERGLRDQPQHF. CDR3 in DNA: TGTGCCAGCAGTGAAAGGGGTCTGAGGGATCAGCCCCAGCATTTT.

This clonotype was observed a handful of times. The chain links TRBV12-5 to TRBJ2-5, with D perhaps given as TRBD1 or TRBD2 (5 bases each). The CDR3 contains 14 residues. Germline assignment: CDR1 LGHNT and CDR2 FRNRAP. V shed 6 bases and J shed 1 base, with 12 bases lying between them. CDR3 in amino acids: CASGPRGAQETQYF. The DNA of the CDR3 is TGTGCTAGTGGCCCACGAGGGGCCCAAGAGACCCAGTACTTC.

The chain is built from TRBV2 and TRBJ2-3, with 9 bases lining up with TRBD2. Germline trimming cut 8 bases from V and 3 bases from J; bases unmatched to any gene: 6. Per the germline V gene, CDR1 is SNHLY and CDR2 is FYNNEI. CDR3 length equals 14 residues. CDR3 sequence reads: CASLRTSVTDTQYF. The CDR3 nucleotides read TGTGCCAGCTTACGGACTAGCGTTACAGATACGCAGTATTTT.

This clonotype was recorded at least ten times. CDR3 nucleotide sequence: TGCAGTGCTAGTTCACAGGTCAATGAGCAGTTCTTC. Translated: CSASSQVNEQFF. The J gene is TRBJ2-1, the V gene TRBV20-1, with D possibly being TRBD1 (5 bases). Germline-derived CDR1 and CDR2 are DFQATT and SNEGSKA (reference sequence). V lost 3 bases and J lost 6, with 9 bases in between. This CDR3 has 12 amino acids.

This clonotype was seen more than once but under ten times. The chain has TRBV6-5 and TRBJ2-2; the D gene could be TRBD1 or TRBD2 (5 bases each). Trimming stripped 2 bases from V and 6 bases from J, with 16 bases between. The CDR3 loop spans 16 amino acids. CDR1 and CDR2 from the germline V gene are MNHEY and SVGAGI. DNA of the CDR3: TGTGCCAGCAGTTACGACCCAGAGACAGCGGCCGGGGAGCTGTTTTTT. Translation gives CASSYDPETAAGELFF.

This clonotype was observed a handful of times. The genes are TRBV18 and TRBJ1-1; D perhaps matches TRBD1 (5 bases). CDR1 is KGHSH and CDR2 is LQKENI in the germline V gene. The CDR3 runs 14 residues. V lost 0 bases and J 6 bases, leaving 11 bases between the germline ends. CDR3 loop: CASSPPSQGSEAFF. DNA of the CDR3: TGTGCCAGCTCACCACCTTCCCAGGGCTCTGAAGCTTTCTTT.

This clonotype came up a few times. J is TRBJ1-6 and V is TRBV4-3, with D possibly TRBD1 on 5 matching bases. CDR3 length equals 15 residues. Germline loops: CDR1 LGHNA, CDR2 YSLEER. The CDR3 region has the DNA TGCGCAACCTCACAGGCGCTCTCCTATAATTCACCCCTCCACTTT. Protein: CATSQALSYNSPLHF.

The CDR3 DNA reads as TGTGCCAGCAGCCCCAGAATAATTTCACACGCCCGGGCGAACAATGAGCAGTTCTTC. Its protein is CASSPRIISHARANNEQFF. This chain connects TRBV11-1 to TRBJ2-1, with no clear D. Germline CDR1 SGHAT, CDR2 FQDESV (reference sequence). The germline V and J ends were trimmed by 5 bases and 5 bases, with 28 bases remaining between them. This CDR3 has 19 amino acids.

The rearrangement uses TRBV4-1 and TRBJ2-4, with D perhaps TRBD2 (5 bases). Trimming stripped 0 bases from V and 13 bases from J, with 10 bases between. CDR1 is MGHRA, CDR2 YSYEKL, per germline. CDR3 size: 12 residues. CDR3 region: CASSQDFGGQYF. CDR3 DNA sequence: TGCGCCAGCAGCCAAGATTTCGGAGGACAGTACTTC.

This chain connects TRBV4-3 to TRBJ2-3, with TRBD2 as a possible D gene (5 bases). The CDR3 is 14 residues long. Germline CDR1 reads LGHNA; CDR2 reads YSLEER. V was shortened by 4 bases and J by 0 bases, with 8 bases between the two germline ends. CDR3 sequence reads: CASSPGFSTDTQYF. The CDR3 DNA reads as TGCGCCAGCAGCCCGGGATTTAGCACAGATACGCAGTATTTT.

The chain has TRBV4-1 and TRBJ2-7, with 9 bases aligning to TRBD2. The CDR3 loop spans 15 amino acids. The germline V gene has CDR1 MGHRA and CDR2 YSYEKL. V lost 4 bases, J lost 3 bases, and 7 bases stayed unmatched. The chain's CDR3 is CASSRTAGGHYEQYF. DNA of the CDR3: TGCGCCAGCAGCCGAACAGCGGGGGGCCACTACGAGCAGTACTTC.

The V and J genes are TRBV5-4 and TRBJ1-2; D not certain. V dropped 2 bases and J dropped 7 bases, with 9 bases sitting between them. The CDR3 covers 12 residues. Germline V CDR1 and CDR2: SGHNT, YYREEE (reference sequence). The CDR3 DNA follows: TGTGCCAGCAGCTTCCTGGGAGTTGGCTACACCTTC. Translating gives CASSFLGVGYTF.

This clonotype was recorded a few times. In DNA form, the CDR3 reads TGTGCCAGCAGCCAAGGGATTGGACGGGGGGTCGGAACACTCCAAGAGACCCAGTACTTC. Residues: CASSQGIGRGVGTLQETQYF. This chain uses TRBV4-2 with TRBJ2-5; 7 nucleotides agree with TRBD2. Germline assignment: CDR1 LGHNA and CDR2 YNFKEQ. The V and J ends lost 1 base and 1 base, in that order; junction bases with no gene match: 18. This CDR3 has 20 amino acids.

This clonotype was seen a few times. The chain joins TRBV7-9 to TRBJ2-4; a possible D gene is TRBD2 (6 bases). The V end was cut by 0 bases, the J end by 11 bases, with 14 bases between. Germline V gene sequence: CDR1 SEHNR, CDR2 FQNEAQ (reference sequence). The CDR3 has 14 residues. In nucleotides, the CDR3 is TGTGCCAGCAGCTTAGCCGGGCGGGGAGTCCTTCAGTACTTC. Protein product: CASSLAGRGVLQYF.